This T cell receptor beta chain was identified during a study of T cell clonality in common variable immunodeficiency. The study, taken as a whole, reports: CVID subjects showed higher TCRbeta clonality than healthy controls. What drives increased CVID clonality needs T cell subpopulation sequencing.

CDR1 and CDR2 from the germline V gene are GTSNPN and SVGIG (reference sequence). The CDR3 length is 15 residues. V was cut by 1 base and J by 0 bases, with 10 bases left in between. Sequencing input was equivalent genomic DNA from CVID and controls. Profiled with immunoSEQ multiplex PCR; TCRdb holds only in-frame clones, not every one. There are 30,000 to 40,000 clones in the sample, none observed a single time. This clone has a count of ten or more. Its specificity is unknown. Read coverage stops 3 residues before the CDR3 terminus; the germline J gene supplies the remainder. V is TRBV30 and J is TRBJ1-3; tentatively, D is TRBD1 (6 bases). Source material: peripheral blood mononuclear cells. This TCR came from a person aged 18 to 70 in good health. CDR3 bases read: TGTGCCTGGAGTGGGGGGCGGATCTCTGGAAACACC. As protein: CAWSGGRISGNT. In full, the CDR3 reads CAWSGGRISGNTIYF.